The 19 T cell receptor beta chains listed next were all sequenced from one sample in a study of shared T cell receptors in the human thymus. Clones were read by immunoSEQ multiplex PCR, and TCRdb kept only the in-frame ones, dropping some. The sample shows 700,000 or so clones, 80% to 90% of them seen only once. This sample also belongs to another study, concerning human thymus T cells.

Sequencing was performed on thymocytes. These receptors all stem from a girl under three years old with a congenital heart defect.

This chain connects TRBV10-2 to TRBJ2-7; D not resolved. The V end was cut by 6 bases, the J end by 0 bases, with 12 bases between. The CDR3 has 14 amino acids. Germline loops: CDR1 WSHSY, CDR2 SAAADI. The CDR3 nucleotides read TGCGCCAGCAGCCGCGTGGAGTCCTCCTACGAGCAGTACTTC. It is translated as CASSRVESSYEQYF.

This clone was counted once. This chain connects TRBV10-3 to TRBJ1-4, with 7 bases that match TRBD1. With 10 bases clipped from V and 8 bases from J, the junction kept 19 bases outside the gene matches. There are 16 residues in the CDR3. Germline V gives CDR1 ENHRY, CDR2 SYGVKD. The CDR3 loop reads CATQRERQGVREKLFF. The CDR3 nucleotides are TGTGCCACGCAACGGGAGAGACAGGGCGTGAGGGAAAAACTGTTTTTT.

The chain employs TRBV28 and TRBJ2-5; 7 nucleotides line up with TRBD2. V lost 6 bases to trimming and J lost 2 bases; unmatched junction nucleotides: 3. From germline, CDR1 is MDHEN and CDR2 SYDVKM. The CDR3 length is 13 residues. CDR3 coding DNA: TGTGCCAGCAGGGCAGCGGGGCAAGAGACCCAGTACTTC. As protein: CASRAAGQETQYF.

The rearrangement uses TRBV19 and TRBJ1-1; 8 bases are shared with TRBD1. The V and J ends lost 3 bases and 6 bases, in that order; junction bases with no gene match: 15. Germline V gives CDR1 LNHDA, CDR2 SQIVND (reference sequence). CDR3 length: 17 residues. DNA for the CDR3: TGTGCCAGTAGTATCCCCAGGGCAGGGGGCGCGACCGCTGAAGCTTTCTTT. Translating it yields CASSIPRAGGATAEAFF.

This clone was seen once. This chain connects TRBV15 to TRBJ1-2; 7 bases agree with TRBD1. Trimming took 6 bases from V and 8 from J; bases not matched to a gene: 15. This CDR3 is built from 15 residues. Germline CDR1 LNHNV, CDR2 YYDKDF (reference sequence). This CDR3 reads CATSRGRCRGKGYTF. CDR3 coding DNA: TGTGCCACCAGTAGGGGGCGTTGTAGGGGGAAGGGCTACACCTTC.

The rearrangement uses TRBV4-2 and TRBJ1-1, with 7 bases matching TRBD1. The germline gives CDR1 LGHNA, CDR2 YNFKEQ. The J segment lost 3 bases and the V segment lost 0 bases, leaving 16 bases of the junction unmatched. This CDR3 comprises 19 residues. CDR3 in DNA: TGTGCCAGCAGCCAAGATCTGGGACAGCCGGGCAGCATAGACACTGAAGCTTTCTTT. Its protein product is CASSQDLGQPGSIDTEAFF.

The rearrangement uses TRBV5-1 and TRBJ1-1; D is unresolved. This CDR3 spans 14 amino acids. The ends were cut back, 0 bases at V and 2 bases at J, with 8 bases in the middle. CDR1 SGHRS and CDR2 YFSETQ come from the germline V gene. The CDR3 nucleotides are TGCGCCAGCAGCTTGGCCGGTCACAACACTGAAGCTTTCTTT. Its protein product is CASSLAGHNTEAFF.

The CDR3 region is CATSRGGWSSYEQYF. CDR3 nucleotide sequence: TGTGCCACCAGCAGAGGCGGGTGGAGCTCCTACGAGCAGTACTTC. This rearrangement joins TRBV15 to TRBJ2-7; D might be TRBD2 (5 bases). CDR3 length: 15 residues. CDR1 is LNHNV, CDR2 YYDKDF, per germline (reference sequence). V shed 1 base and J shed 0 bases, with 10 bases lying between them.

The rearrangement links TRBV11-3 to TRBJ2-5; 9 bases match TRBD2. The germline gives CDR1 SGHNT, CDR2 YENEEA. Losses at the gene ends were 7 bases for V and 1 base for J; bases not matched to a gene: 10. The CDR3 loop spans 16 amino acids. In DNA, the CDR3 is TGTGCCAGCATTTTCCAGCGGGGGGACTTCCAAGAGACCCAGTACTTC. This sequence encodes CASIFQRGDFQETQYF. The full variable domain, with the rest looked up from reference TRBV11-3 and TRBJ2-5, is EAGVVQSPRYKIIEKKQPVAFWCNPISGHNTLYWYLQNLGQGPELLIRYENEEAVDDSQLPKDRFSAERLKGVDSTLKIQPAELGDSAVYLCASIFQRGDFQETQYFGPGTRLLVL.

The chain joins TRBV9 to TRBJ2-3; 13 bases map to TRBD2. The junction had 3 bases not matched to a gene; V was cut back by 4 bases and J by 1 base. The CDR3 is 16 amino acids. Germline V gene data show CDR1 as SGDLS and CDR2 as YYNGEE. Written as DNA, the CDR3 is TGTGCCAGCAGCACTAGCGGGGGGGTAGGCACAGATACGCAGTATTTT. Its translation: CASSTSGGVGTDTQYF.

This chain links TRBV11-2 with TRBJ1-2; TRBD1 matches at 10 bases. The germline V gene encodes CDR1 SGHAT and CDR2 FQNNGV. This CDR3 has 18 amino acids. V gave up 5 bases and J gave up 8 bases; unmatched junction bases: 20. This CDR3 reads CASSPHNDPGQGKWGYTF. CDR3 nucleotides: TGTGCCAGCAGCCCTCACAACGACCCGGGACAGGGGAAGTGGGGCTACACCTTC.

This clone was detected a few times. This chain joins TRBV6-1 and TRBJ2-1; no clear D gene. This CDR3 region has 12 residues. Trimming stripped 7 bases from V and 9 bases from J, with 13 bases between. The germline V gene encodes CDR1 MNHNS and CDR2 SASEGT. CDR3 bases: TGTGCCAGCACCACCCCGAAGCCTGAGCAGTTCTTC. It is translated as CASTTPKPEQFF.

The chain recombines TRBV11-2 with TRBJ1-2, with D perhaps matching TRBD1 (6 bases). V dropped 1 base and J dropped 11 bases, with 23 bases sitting between them. Germline CDR1 is SGHAT and CDR2 is FQNNGV. The CDR3 spans 16 residues. The CDR3 nucleotides are TGTGCCAGCAGCTTAGTTGGGGGGGCGAACCGGATCGGGTACACCTTC. It is translated as CASSLVGGANRIGYTF. Full variable domain (missing parts from reference TRBV11-2 and TRBJ1-2): EAGVAQSPRYKIIEKRQSVAFWCNPISGHATLYWYQQILGQGPKLLIQFQNNGVVDDSQLPKDRFSAERLKGVDSTLKIQPAKLEDSAVYLCASSLVGGANRIGYTFGSGTRLTVV.

This clone was observed a handful of times. The J gene is TRBJ1-2, the V gene TRBV11-2; D is ambiguous. The CDR3 sequence is 11 residues long. Trimming took off 6 bases at V and 10 bases at J, with 12 bases between the two ends. Germline V CDR1 and CDR2: SGHAT, FQNNGV. The CDR3 loop is CASSQTGSYTF. CDR3 coding DNA: TGTGCCAGCAGTCAAACCGGGTCCTACACCTTC.

The V call is TRBV15, the J call TRBJ2-3; tentative D call: TRBD2 (6 bases). V was pared by 0 bases and J by 0 bases, with 10 bases between. Germline CDR1 and CDR2: LNHNV and YYDKDF (reference sequence). The CDR3 contains 16 residues. The CDR3 DNA reads as TGTGCCACCAGCAGAGATTGGAGGGTCAGCACAGATACGCAGTATTTT. Protein product: CATSRDWRVSTDTQYF.

The chain recombines TRBV11-2 with TRBJ1-5; the D is unclear. Germline-derived CDR1 and CDR2 are SGHAT and FQNNGV. The ends were cut back, 1 base at V and 0 bases at J, with 13 bases in the middle. The CDR3 has 17 amino acids. The CDR3 nucleotides read TGTGCCAGCAGCTTAGTTACGGGGTTTTATAGCAATCAGCCCCAGCATTTT. Protein sequence: CASSLVTGFYSNQPQHF.

The chain combines TRBV5-1 with TRBJ1-2, with a weak D call TRBD1 (6 bases). This CDR3 has 14 residues. Looked up from germline, CDR1 is SGHRS and CDR2 is YFSETQ. V shed 4 bases and J shed 5 bases, with 15 bases lying between them. The CDR3: CASSRQVGLYGYTF. The CDR3 DNA reads as TGCGCCAGCAGCCGACAGGTCGGTCTATATGGCTACACCTTC.

The chain combines TRBV6-5 with TRBJ2-2, with a tentative D call TRBD1 (5 bases). CDR3 length: 13 amino acids. From germline, CDR1 is MNHEY and CDR2 SVGAGI. The germline V and J ends were trimmed by 7 bases and 5 bases, with 11 bases remaining between them. The CDR3: CASTSRDTGELFF. DNA of the CDR3: TGTGCCAGCACGTCCAGGGATACCGGGGAGCTGTTTTTT.

The rearrangement links TRBV5-8 to TRBJ1-5, with no clear D. V lost 0 bases and J 7 bases, leaving 11 bases between the germline ends. Germline assignment: CDR1 SGHTS and CDR2 YDEGEE. This CDR3 contains 14 residues. CDR3 bases: TGTGCCAGCAGCTTGGAAGGGAGTATGCAGCCCCAGCATTTT. It is translated as CASSLEGSMQPQHF. Looking up the rest from reference TRBV5-8 and TRBJ1-5 gives the full variable domain: EAGVTQSPTHLIKTRGQQATLRCSPISGHTSVYWYQQALGLGLQFLLWYDEGEERNRGNFPPRFSGRQFPNYSSELNVNALELEDSALYLCASSLEGSMQPQHFGDGTRLSIL.